This T cell receptor (beta chain) originates from a study of T cell changes during pregnancy in multiple sclerosis. This clone came up once. The CDR3 consists of 17 residues. The germline gives CDR1 MDHEN, CDR2 SYDVKM. Assay used: immunoSEQ multiplex PCR; TCRdb lists only in-frame clones, some missing. The sample lists 89,000 or so clones, approximately 91% occurring once. This chain uses TRBV28 with TRBJ2-5; 7 nucleotides line up with TRBD2. The J call could be wrong; TRBJ2-7 is a better fit for the DNA end. The receptor's source is a female donor in good health, serving as a control in a pregnancy study. Some clones in this sample may be carry-over from other donors' samples. The sample consisted of PBMCs, taken in the first trimester of pregnancy. CDR3 DNA: TGTGCCAGCAGGCACACCACACAGGTTTGGGACTACTACGAGCAGTACTTC. This translates into CASRHTTQVWDYYEQYF.